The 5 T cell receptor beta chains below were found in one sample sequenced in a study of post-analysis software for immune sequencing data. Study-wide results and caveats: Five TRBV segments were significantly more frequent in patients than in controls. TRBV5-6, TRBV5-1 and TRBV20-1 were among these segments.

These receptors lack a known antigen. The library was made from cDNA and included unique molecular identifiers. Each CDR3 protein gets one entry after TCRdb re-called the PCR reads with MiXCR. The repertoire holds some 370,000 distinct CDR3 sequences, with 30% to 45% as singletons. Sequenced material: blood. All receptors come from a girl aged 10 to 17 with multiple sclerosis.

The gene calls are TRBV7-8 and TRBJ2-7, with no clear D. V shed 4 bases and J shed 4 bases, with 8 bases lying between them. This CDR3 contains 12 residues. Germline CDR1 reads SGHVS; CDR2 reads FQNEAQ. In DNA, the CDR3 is TGTGCCAGCAGCTCGTTACAGTACGAGCAGTACTTC. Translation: CASSSLQYEQYF.

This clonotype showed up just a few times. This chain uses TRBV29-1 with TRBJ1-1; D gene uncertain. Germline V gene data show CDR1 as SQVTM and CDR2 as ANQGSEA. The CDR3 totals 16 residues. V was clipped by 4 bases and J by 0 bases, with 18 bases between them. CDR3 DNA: TGCAGCGTTGTGACCAGACTCTCAAACATGAACACTGAAGCTTTCTTT. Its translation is CSVVTRLSNMNTEAFF.

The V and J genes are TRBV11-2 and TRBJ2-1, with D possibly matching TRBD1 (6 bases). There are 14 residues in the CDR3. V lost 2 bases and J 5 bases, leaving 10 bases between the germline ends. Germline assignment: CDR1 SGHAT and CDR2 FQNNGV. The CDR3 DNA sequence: TGTGCCAGCAGCTTATGGACAGCAGACAATGAGCAGTTCTTC. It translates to CASSLWTADNEQFF.

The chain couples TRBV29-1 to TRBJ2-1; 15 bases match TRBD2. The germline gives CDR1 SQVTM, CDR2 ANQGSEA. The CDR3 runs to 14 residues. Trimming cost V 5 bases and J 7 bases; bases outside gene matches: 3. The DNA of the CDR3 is TGCAGCGTTAAGGGGACTAGCGGGGGGAATGAGCAGTTCTTC. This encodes CSVKGTSGGNEQFF.

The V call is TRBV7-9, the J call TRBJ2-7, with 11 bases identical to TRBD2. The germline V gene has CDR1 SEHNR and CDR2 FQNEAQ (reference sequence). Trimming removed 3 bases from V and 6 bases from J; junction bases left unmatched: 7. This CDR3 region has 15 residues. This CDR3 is CASSLTSGDVGEQYF. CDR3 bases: TGTGCCAGCAGCTTGACTAGCGGGGATGTGGGCGAGCAGTACTTC.